This paragraph covers one TCR beta chain sequence. The antigen is unknown. PCR was performed using 60 Vbeta and 13 Jbeta primers. Some clones are missing from TCRdb's copy, which holds only in-frame ones; the method was immunoSEQ multiplex PCR. The sample shows hundreds of thousands of clones, 65% to 80% of them seen only once. Trimming took 6 bases from V and 2 from J; bases not matched to a gene: 8. Germline values: CDR1 SGHTA, CDR2 FQGNSA. The CDR3 sequence is 16 residues long. The data were taken from a study of cytomegalovirus exposure and HLA in healthy donors. Study-level background: One earlier analysis, a look at 200 million or so T cells, found around 110 million unique TCR beta sequences. Study observations and caveats: Earlier analysis yielded a pattern in which most TCR beta V segments were productive about 90% or about 30% of the time. Later analysis found that TCR beta chains associated with HLA were more clonally expanded than other, equally common chains.

Sequencing was carried out using PBMCs. The clonotype originates from a middle-aged man in good health and CMV-seronegative. V gene TRBV7-2 combines with J gene TRBJ2-7, with 12 bases aligning to TRBD2. The CDR3 bases are TGTGCCAGCAGTCTCCCTCGACTAGCGGGGGCCTACGAGCAGTACTTC. It is translated as CASSLPRLAGAYEQYF. The whole variable domain, remainder taken from reference TRBV7-2 and TRBJ2-7, is GAGVSQSPSNKVTEKGKDVELRCDPISGHTALYWYRQSLGQGLEFLIYFQGNSAPDKSGLPSDRFSAERTGGSVSTLTIQRTQQEDSAVYLCASSLPRLAGAYEQYFGPGTRLTVT.